The T cell receptor beta chain described here comes from a study of T cell changes during pregnancy in multiple sclerosis. Generated by immunoSEQ multiplex PCR, the TCRdb table keeps only in-frame clones and is missing some. This table holds some 14,000 clones, about 88% found once. The CDR3 length is 15 residues. Between the trimmed V and J ends, which lost 4 bases and 3 bases, there was a span of 16 bases. The germline V gene encodes CDR1 MNHNS and CDR2 SASEGT. The material was CD8+ T cells from peripheral blood mononuclear cells, obtained in the first trimester of pregnancy. This receptor was identified in a female donor with multiple sclerosis, enrolled in a pregnancy study. The rearrangement links TRBV6-1 to TRBJ2-7; a weak D match, TRBD1 (5 bases). CDR3 sequence (DNA): TGTGCCAGCAGTGCCAAGGGGTCCCTCGGCTACGAGCAGTACTTC. This codes for CASSAKGSLGYEQYF.